What follows are 21 T cell receptor beta chains derived from one specimen sequenced in a study of T cell responses to AZD1222 COVID-19 vaccine. Sequencing used immunoSEQ multiplex PCR; TCRdb keeps in-frame clones, though not all of them. The profile covers 90,000 to 120,000 clones, with about 93% appearing a single time and about 20% taken by the ten largest. The sequencing here drew on peripheral blood, taken on day 0 of AZD1222 vaccination. These receptors came from an adult in good health.

This chain links TRBV5-4 with TRBJ2-7, with 12 bases that match TRBD2. Germline CDR1 is SGHNT and CDR2 is YYREEE (reference sequence). This CDR3 has 15 residues. With 4 bases clipped from V and 1 base from J, the junction kept 3 bases outside the gene matches. CDR3 residues: CASSAGTSGSYEQYF. The CDR3 DNA reads TGTGCCAGCAGCGCCGGGACTAGCGGGTCCTACGAGCAGTACTTC.

The rearrangement joins TRBV5-1 to TRBJ1-1; TRBD1 might be the D (5 bases). CDR3 length: 16 amino acids. Germline assignment: CDR1 SGHRS and CDR2 YFSETQ. With 0 bases removed from V and 4 bases from J, the gap between germline ends came to 16 bases. CDR3 nucleotide sequence: TGCGCCAGCAGCTTGGGCTTACGGGGCGCGGGCACTGAAGCTTTCTTT. Translating gives CASSLGLRGAGTEAFF.

CDR3: CASSWTVNTEAFF. In nucleotides, the CDR3 is TGTGCCAGCAGCTGGACGGTGAACACTGAAGCTTTCTTT. This chain uses TRBV12-3 or TRBV12-4 with TRBJ1-1; D uncertain. The ends were cut back, 6 bases at V and 0 bases at J, with 8 bases in the middle. The CDR3 spans 13 residues.

The chain carries TRBV19 and TRBJ1-6; D possibly corresponds to TRBD1 (5 bases). Germline CDR1 is LNHDA and CDR2 is SQIVND (reference sequence). V dropped 5 bases and J dropped 7 bases, with 12 bases sitting between them. The CDR3 length is 14 residues. The CDR3 DNA reads as TGTGCCAGTAGTGCCGGGACGATCAATTCACCCCTCCACTTT. Encoded protein: CASSAGTINSPLHF.

The chain carries TRBV10-3 and TRBJ1-1; TRBD1 matches at 7 bases. Germline CDR1 ENHRY, CDR2 SYGVKD. Trimming removed 10 bases from V and 1 base from J; junction bases left unmatched: 6. CDR3 length: 13 residues. The CDR3 DNA reads TGTGCCAGCCCCGGGACAGAGAACACTGAAGCTTTCTTT. Amino acids: CASPGTENTEAFF.

V usage is TRBV7-3 and J usage is TRBJ2-5; D gene uncertain. V was shortened by 1 base and J by 5 bases, with 8 bases between the two germline ends. Germline lookup yields CDR1 SGHTA and CDR2 FQGTGA. This CDR3 is built from 13 residues. The CDR3 region has the DNA TGTGCCAGCAGCTTAAAGTTGAGCGAGACCCAGTACTTC. Protein: CASSLKLSETQYF.

The count of this clone is one. The J gene is TRBJ2-7, the V gene TRBV5-1; tentatively, D is TRBD1 (5 bases). The germline V gene encodes CDR1 SGHRS and CDR2 YFSETQ. The CDR3 contains 14 residues. Trimming took 1 base from V and 2 from J, leaving 10 bases between them. The CDR3 loop is CASSLSQGPYEQYF. The CDR3 nucleotides are TGCGCCAGCAGCTTGTCCCAGGGCCCCTACGAGCAGTACTTC.

The V call is TRBV6-5, the J call TRBJ1-1; D is undetermined. V was clipped by 6 bases and J by 0 bases, with 8 bases between them. CDR1 and CDR2 (germline): MNHEY, SVGAGI. The CDR3 has 13 residues. The CDR3 nucleotides read TGTGCCAGCAGCCGGGCCGTGAACACTGAAGCTTTCTTT. Its translation is CASSRAVNTEAFF.

The chain recombines TRBV7-2 with TRBJ1-6; D possibly corresponds to TRBD1 (5 bases). CDR3 size: 15 residues. Per the germline V gene, CDR1 is SGHTA and CDR2 is FQGNSA. V was pared by 5 bases and J by 7 bases, with 15 bases between. CDR3 loop: CASSQSGLRNSPLHF. As DNA, the CDR3 is TGTGCCAGCAGCCAGTCGGGACTCAGAAATTCACCCCTCCACTTT. The full variable domain, in which reference TRBV7-2 and TRBJ1-6 provide the parts outside the CDR3, is GAGVSQSPSNKVTEKGKDVELRCDPISGHTALYWYRQSLGQGLEFLIYFQGNSAPDKSGLPSDRFSAERTGGSVSTLTIQRTQQEDSAVYLCASSQSGLRNSPLHFGNGTRLTVT.

The chain couples TRBV4-1 to TRBJ2-2; D remains ambiguous. The length of the CDR3 is 15 residues. The germline V gene encodes CDR1 MGHRA and CDR2 YSYEKL. Trimming took 0 bases from V and 4 from J, leaving 9 bases between them. The CDR3 here is CASSQDKTSTGELFF. The CDR3 DNA is TGCGCCAGCAGCCAAGATAAGACTTCCACCGGGGAGCTGTTTTTT.

The V call is TRBV12-5, the J call TRBJ1-2; unclear D gene. V lost 1 base to trimming and J lost 7 bases, with 16 bases between them. Germline lookup yields CDR1 LGHNT and CDR2 FRNRAP. The CDR3 sequence is 15 residues long. The CDR3 reads CASGLGAGAAAGYTF. For the CDR3, the DNA is TGTGCTAGTGGTTTGGGTGCAGGCGCTGCCGCTGGCTACACCTTC.

The genes are TRBV12-3 or TRBV12-4 and TRBJ2-1; the D is unclear. CDR3 length: 13 amino acids. The V and J ends lost 1 base and 7 bases respectively, with 8 bases between them. The CDR3 DNA reads as TGTGCCAGCAGTTTAGGGGGATGGAATGAGCAGTTCTTC. This encodes CASSLGGWNEQFF.

CDR3 sequence (DNA): TGTGCCAGCAGCCAAGGGTCCCAGGCCACCTACGAGCAGTACTTC. This encodes CASSQGSQATYEQYF. This chain connects TRBV3-1 (or the pseudogene TRBV3-2) to TRBJ2-7, with no clear D. Germline V lookup: CDR1 LGHDT, CDR2 YNNKEL (reference sequence). The CDR3 consists of 15 residues. V was clipped by 1 base and J by 2 bases, with 12 bases between them.

The chain couples TRBV5-1 to TRBJ2-1; either TRBD1 or TRBD2 may fit D (5 bases each). V dropped 4 bases and J dropped 0 bases, with 11 bases sitting between them. The CDR3 has 15 amino acids. In germline, CDR1 is SGHRS, CDR2 YFSETQ. The CDR3 sequence is CASSMGESSYNEQFF. The CDR3 bases are TGCGCCAGCAGCATGGGGGAGAGCTCCTACAATGAGCAGTTCTTC.

V gene TRBV10-1 combines with J gene TRBJ1-6, with a tentative D call TRBD1 (5 bases). The CDR3 length is 15 residues. Germline V lookup: CDR1 WNHNN, CDR2 SYGVQD (reference sequence). V shed 11 bases and J shed 5 bases, with 19 bases lying between them. CDR3 DNA: TGCGCCCCCGCGGGGGAACCCGGCGATAATTCACCCCTCCACTTT. Protein sequence: CAPAGEPGDNSPLHF.

The rearrangement uses TRBV15 and TRBJ1-4; D gene unclear. Per germline, CDR1 LNHNV and CDR2 YYDKDF (reference sequence). The CDR3 extends over 15 amino acids. Trimming took off 0 bases at V and 4 bases at J, with 9 bases between the two ends. In DNA form, the CDR3 reads TGTGCCACCAGCAGAGATAAACAGTTTAATGAAAAACTGTTTTTT. It specifies CATSRDKQFNEKLFF.

This chain links TRBV7-9 with TRBJ2-1; 9 bases agree with TRBD2. The CDR3 is 15 amino acids. Germline V CDR1 and CDR2: SEHNR, FQNEAQ (reference sequence). Losses at the gene ends were 5 bases for V and 9 bases for J; bases not matched to a gene: 11. The CDR3: CASSPAGGPLGEQFF. DNA of the CDR3: TGTGCCAGCAGCCCAGCGGGGGGACCCTTGGGTGAGCAGTTCTTC.

The chain joins TRBV18 to TRBJ2-2; tentative D call: TRBD2 (5 bases). Germline values: CDR1 KGHSH, CDR2 LQKENI. The CDR3 loop spans 16 amino acids. The V end was cut by 6 bases, the J end by 4 bases, with 18 bases between. CDR3: CASSPLRVASTGELFF. The DNA for the CDR3 is TGTGCCAGCTCCCCCCTAAGGGTAGCGTCCACCGGGGAGCTGTTTTTT.

J is TRBJ2-5 and V is TRBV2; D is undetermined. The germline V and J ends were trimmed by 4 bases and 1 base, with 7 bases remaining between them. The CDR3 runs 13 residues. In germline, CDR1 is SNHLY, CDR2 FYNNEI. The DNA of the CDR3 is TGTGCCAGCAGTGTCTCGATCCAAGAGACCCAGTACTTC. Translation: CASSVSIQETQYF.

The chain uses TRBV11-2 and TRBJ2-1; D is possibly TRBD1 (6 bases). Trimming took 4 bases from V and 0 from J, leaving 13 bases between them. CDR3 size: 16 residues. Germline CDR1 and CDR2: SGHAT and FQNNGV. The DNA of the CDR3 is TGTGCCAGCAGCTCATTTACAGGGAGCTCCTACAATGAGCAGTTCTTC. Translated, it gives CASSSFTGSSYNEQFF.

The rearrangement uses TRBV28 and TRBJ2-5, with 8 nucleotides matching TRBD2. The germline V gene has CDR1 MDHEN and CDR2 SYDVKM. This CDR3 spans 15 amino acids. Unmatched junction bases numbered 9, after V lost 5 bases and J lost 4 bases. For the CDR3, the DNA is TGTGCCAGCAGTCTTAGCGGGGCCGGGGGAGAGACCCAGTACTTC. It translates to CASSLSGAGGETQYF.